This T cell receptor (beta chain) was found in a study of T cell changes during pregnancy in multiple sclerosis. Germline assignment: CDR1 KGHSH and CDR2 LQKENI. The CDR3 covers 13 residues. V was shortened by 4 bases and J by 1 base, with 7 bases between the two germline ends. Method: immunoSEQ multiplex PCR; TCRdb's copy keeps in-frame clones and lacks some. This sample yields under 70,000 clones, of which around 93% are seen a single time; about 0.8% belongs to the top ten. Sequencing was performed on CD4+ T cells from peripheral blood mononuclear cells, taken in the first trimester of pregnancy. This chain joins TRBV18 and TRBJ1-1; a possible D gene is TRBD1 (6 bases). The receptor comes from a female donor with multiple sclerosis, enrolled in a pregnancy study. CDR3 DNA sequence: TGTGCCAGCTCACAGGGACAGAACACTGAAGCTTTCTTT. It specifies CASSQGQNTEAFF.